This entry is about one T cell receptor beta chain. Its antigen is as yet unknown. The data stem from a study of shared clonotypes between healthy human individuals. About the study: In total, the donors were a couple of women and three men aged 18 to 49.

Points from the study as a whole: Limitation of the genetic and exposure-history diversity represented came from the few donors.

Libraries were prepared by immunoSEQ multiplex PCR; TCRdb keeps only in-frame clonotypes and omits some of them. The repertoire holds some 2.1 million clones, 93% seen once, with around 1.7% in the top ten. CD45RO-negative, CCR7-positively selected cells formed the naive CD8 fraction, excluding terminally differentiated effector memory CD45RA+ cells. Study donors comprised healthy, HIV-negative adults devoid of recent acute infection or vaccination. This clonotype was obtained from a young man in good health. Some clones in this sample may be carry-over from other donors' samples. Sequenced: naive CD8+ T cells from PBMCs.

CDR3 sequence: CASSQLAGGFTTGELFF. CDR3 nucleotides: TGTGCCAGCAGCCAGCTAGCGGGAGGGTTCACCACCGGGGAGCTGTTTTTT. V usage is TRBV7-3 and J usage is TRBJ2-2; TRBD2 matches at 12 bases. This CDR3 is built from 17 residues. The V gene end was trimmed by 5 bases and the J gene end by 4 bases; junction bases not matched to a gene: 8. The germline gives CDR1 SGHTA, CDR2 FQGTGA.